These T cell receptor beta chains were read from a single sample in a study of OX40 agonist ivuxolimab in advanced cancers. The data were produced by immunoSEQ multiplex PCR, yet TCRdb's version contains in-frame clones alone and is incomplete. The table records 9,500 to 14,000 clones, over 70% of them present only once. Sequencing used CD4+ or CD8+ T cells sorted from blood, obtained in a trial of the OX40 agonist ivuxolimab. Source of these receptors: an adult with an advanced solid tumor such as melanoma, head and neck, liver or kidney cancer. Both conserved end residues are part of each CDR3. The D gene is left open where the match is weak. Clone size is stated in some rows and not others, as once, few, many or a class when expanded.

- | TRBJ2-7 | TRBD2 | TRBV2 | CASSEVGGGPYEQYF | TGTGCCAGCAGTGAAGTGGGCGGGGGACCCTACGAGCAGTACTTC
- | TRBJ1-2 | TRBD1 | TRBV7-2 | CASSAVGTGVYGYTF | TGTGCCAGCAGCGCCGTGGGGACAGGGGTTTATGGCTACACCTTC
- | TRBJ2-7 | - | TRBV4-1 | CASSHESASSYEQYF | TGCGCCAGCTCCCACGAGTCAGCCAGCTCCTACGAGCAGTACTTC
- | TRBJ2-7 | TRBD1 | TRBV7-7 | CASNPRDRGTYEQYF | TGTGCCAGCAACCCCCGGGACAGGGGAACCTACGAGCAGTACTTC
- | TRBJ2-7 | - | TRBV15 | CATSRREGGSPYEQYF | TGTGCCACCAGCAGAAGAGAGGGGGGGTCACCGTACGAGCAGTACTTC
- | TRBJ2-3 | - | TRBV7-9 | CACRDTTTDTQYF | TGTGCCTGCAGGGATACCACCACAGATACGCAGTATTTT
- | TRBJ2-7 | - | TRBV11-2 | CASSPPGFHEQYF | TGTGCCAGCAGCCCCCCGGGGTTCCACGAGCAGTACTTC
few | TRBJ2-7 | TRBD1 | TRBV9 | CASSPGTGDSEQYF | TGTGCCAGCTCCCCCGGGACAGGGGACTCCGAGCAGTACTTC
- | TRBJ2-7 | - | TRBV27 | CASSLFQQPPLYEQYF | TGTGCCAGCAGTTTATTTCAGCAACCCCCTCTCTACGAGCAGTACTTC
- | TRBJ1-2 | - | TRBV9 | CASSGQGYTF | TGTGCCAGCAGCGGCCAGGGCTACACCTTC
medium-sized | TRBJ1-1 | TRBD1 | TRBV5-4 | CASSLDRGHAEAFF | TGTGCCAGCAGTTTGGACAGGGGGCACGCTGAAGCTTTCTTT
- | TRBJ2-7 | - | TRBV7-9 | CASSDTIASYEQYF | TGTGCCAGCAGCGACACAATCGCCTCCTACGAGCAGTACTTC
- | TRBJ2-3 | - | TRBV12-5 | CASGLGGIEGFTDTQYF | TGTGCTAGTGGTTTGGGTGGTATAGAGGGATTCACAGATACGCAGTATTTT
- | TRBJ2-5 | TRBD2 | TRBV4-1 | CASSLIGLAVETQYF | TGCGCCAGCAGCTTAATAGGACTAGCGGTGGAGACCCAGTACTTC
- | TRBJ1-1 | - | TRBV7-2 | CASSLEASGTEAFF | TGTGCCAGCAGCTTAGAAGCATCCGGCACTGAAGCTTTCTTT